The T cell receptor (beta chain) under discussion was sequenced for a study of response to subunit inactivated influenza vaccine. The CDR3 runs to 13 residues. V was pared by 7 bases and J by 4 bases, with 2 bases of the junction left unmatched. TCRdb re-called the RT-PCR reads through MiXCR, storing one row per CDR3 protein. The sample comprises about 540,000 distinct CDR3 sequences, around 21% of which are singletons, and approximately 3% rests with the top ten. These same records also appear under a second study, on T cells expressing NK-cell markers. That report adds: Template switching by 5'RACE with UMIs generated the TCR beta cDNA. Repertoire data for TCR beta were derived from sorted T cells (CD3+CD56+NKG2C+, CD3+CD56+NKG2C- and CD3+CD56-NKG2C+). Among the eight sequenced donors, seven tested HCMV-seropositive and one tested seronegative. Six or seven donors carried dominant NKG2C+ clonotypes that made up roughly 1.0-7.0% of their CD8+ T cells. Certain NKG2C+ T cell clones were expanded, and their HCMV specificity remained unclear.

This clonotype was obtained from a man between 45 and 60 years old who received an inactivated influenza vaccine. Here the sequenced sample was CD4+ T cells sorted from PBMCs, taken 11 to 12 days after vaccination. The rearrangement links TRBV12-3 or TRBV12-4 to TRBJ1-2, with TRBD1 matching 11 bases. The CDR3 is CASKGTGGYGYTF. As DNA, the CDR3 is TGTGCCAGCAAAGGGACAGGGGGCTATGGCTACACCTTC.